The clone carrying this T cell receptor (beta chain) appeared a single time. The record originates from a study of blood T cell repertoires in COVID-19. CDR1 is MDHEN and CDR2 is SYDVKM in the germline V gene. V was trimmed by 7 bases and J by 2 bases, leaving 11 bases between them. The CDR3 contains 13 residues. Here immunoSEQ multiplex PCR was the method, and the copy in TCRdb shows in-frame clones only, minus some. The repertoire holds roughly 140,000 clones, with 85% as singletons. This sequence was found in a woman aged 40 to 55 with active or convalescent COVID-19. V and J are TRBV28 and TRBJ1-1, with D hard to call. Material: peripheral blood. CDR3 nucleotide sequence: TGTGCCAGCAAGCGGATTTCCAACACTGAAGCTTTCTTT. Encoded protein: CASKRISNTEAFF.